This T cell receptor (beta chain) was profiled in a study of T cells in Graves' hyperthyroidism and ophthalmopathy. Notes on the study in general: A median roughly 6.6 months before onset, the model predicted ophthalmopathy.

In regard to this clonotype: The antigen is undetermined. Given a much more abundant clone one base away, this may be a read error.

V was pared by 4 bases and J by 4 bases, with 14 bases between. Per germline, CDR1 ENHRY and CDR2 SYGVKD. The CDR3 has 14 amino acids. The definition of stable Graves' hyperthyroidism was no ophthalmopathy progression within 18 months. Any patient presenting with uncontrolled infection, other autoimmune disease, pregnancy or lactation was left out. The TCR beta CDR3 regions underwent amplification using RNA transcripts as the source. An initial round of RT-PCR targeting the TCR CDR3 relied on the HTBI primer set. TCRdb re-analysed the multiplex PCR reads in MiXCR, keeping a single row per CDR3 protein. The sample has 500,000 to 550,000 distinct CDR3 sequences, 20% to 25% seen once.

The sequencing input was blood. The chain combines TRBV10-3 with TRBJ2-7, with a weak D call TRBD1 (6 bases). This receptor was identified in a man younger than 35 with Graves' hyperthyroidism. This CDR3 is CAISGGPREYEQYF. CDR3 sequence (DNA): TGTGCCATCAGTGGGGGGCCTAGAGAATACGAGCAGTACTTC.